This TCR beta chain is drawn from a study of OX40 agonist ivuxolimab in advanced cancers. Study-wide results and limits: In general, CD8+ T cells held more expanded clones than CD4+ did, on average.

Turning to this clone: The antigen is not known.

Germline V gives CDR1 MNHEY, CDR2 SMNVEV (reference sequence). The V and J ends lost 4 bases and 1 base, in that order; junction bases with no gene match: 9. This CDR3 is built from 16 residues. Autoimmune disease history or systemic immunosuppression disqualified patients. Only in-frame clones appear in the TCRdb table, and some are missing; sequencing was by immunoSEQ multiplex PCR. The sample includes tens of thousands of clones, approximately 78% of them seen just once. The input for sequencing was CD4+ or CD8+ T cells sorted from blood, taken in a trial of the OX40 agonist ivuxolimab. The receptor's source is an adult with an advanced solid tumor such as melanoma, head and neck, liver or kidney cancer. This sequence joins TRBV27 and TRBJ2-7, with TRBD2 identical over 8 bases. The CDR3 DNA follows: TGTGCCAGCAGTTCCCCAGGTGGCGGGAGGTCCTACGAGCAGTACTTC. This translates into CASSSPGGGRSYEQYF.